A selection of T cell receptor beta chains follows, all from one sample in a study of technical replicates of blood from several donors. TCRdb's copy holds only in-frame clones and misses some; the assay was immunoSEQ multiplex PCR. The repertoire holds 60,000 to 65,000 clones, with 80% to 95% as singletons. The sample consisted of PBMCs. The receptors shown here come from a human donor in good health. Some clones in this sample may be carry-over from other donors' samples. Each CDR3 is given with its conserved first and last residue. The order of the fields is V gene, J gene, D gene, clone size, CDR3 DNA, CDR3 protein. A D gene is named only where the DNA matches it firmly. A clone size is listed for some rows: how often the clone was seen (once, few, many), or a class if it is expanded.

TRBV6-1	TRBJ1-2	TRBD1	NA	TGTGCCAGCAACCCCTCGAGGGGGCGTGCCTATGGCTACACCTTC	CASNPSRGRAYGYTF
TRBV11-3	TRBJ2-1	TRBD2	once	TGTGCCAGCAGCTTGCGGGAGACTGAGCAGTTCTTC	CASSLRETEQFF
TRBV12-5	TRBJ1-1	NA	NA	TGTGCTAGTGGTTTGGTTCGACAACAGAACACTGAAGCTTTCTTT	CASGLVRQQNTEAFF
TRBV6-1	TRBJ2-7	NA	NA	TGTGCCAGCAGAGCACCATACAGTTACGAGCAGTACTTC	CASRAPYSYEQYF
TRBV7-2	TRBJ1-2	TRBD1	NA	TGTGCCAGCAGCCCGGGACAGGGTGGATCTGGCTACACCTTC	CASSPGQGGSGYTF
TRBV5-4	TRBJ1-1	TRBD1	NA	TGTGCCAGCAGCTTGGGAGGGGACAGGGAAACTGAAGCTTTCTTT	CASSLGGDRETEAFF
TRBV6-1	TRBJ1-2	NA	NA	TGTGCCAGCAGCGAAGAGAACGGAGGCTATGGCTACACCTTC	CASSEENGGYGYTF
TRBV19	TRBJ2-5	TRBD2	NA	TGTGCCAGTAGTATAGTTGCGGGAGATGCAGAGACCCAGTACTTC	CASSIVAGDAETQYF
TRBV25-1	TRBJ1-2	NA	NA	TGTGCCAGCAGTTTAACCGGGGGATCCTATGGCTACACCTTC	CASSLTGGSYGYTF
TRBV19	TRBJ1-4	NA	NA	TGTGCCAGTAGTTTACAATCCGACCCGAAACGAGGGGAAAAACTGTTTTTT	CASSLQSDPKRGEKLFF
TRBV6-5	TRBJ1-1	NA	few	TGTGCCAGCAGTTACAGAGGTCTTGAAGCTTTCTTT	CASSYRGLEAFF
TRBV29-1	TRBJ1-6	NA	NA	TGCAGCGTTGTGACCACCCGTCGCGGCATTTCACCCCTCCACTTT	CSVVTTRRGISPLHF
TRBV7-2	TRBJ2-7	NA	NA	TGTGCCAGCAGCGCGTCCTACGAGCAGTACTTC	CASSASYEQYF
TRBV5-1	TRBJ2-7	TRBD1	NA	TGCGCCAGCAGGCGGGGGACAGGGGCCTACGAGCAGTACTTC	CASRRGTGAYEQYF
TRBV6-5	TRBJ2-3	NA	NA	TGTGCCAGCAGTTACGCGGGGCAATTGGGCACAGATACGCAGTATTTT	CASSYAGQLGTDTQYF
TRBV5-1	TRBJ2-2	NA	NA	TGCGCCAGCAGCTCCACACCTACTGTAGCCCTTCCCCGGGAGCTGTTTTTT	CASSSTPTVALPRELFF
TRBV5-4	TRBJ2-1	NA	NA	TGTGCCAGCAGCTTGGTGGTTGCGGGGGCGGGGGAGCAGTTCTTC	CASSLVVAGAGEQFF
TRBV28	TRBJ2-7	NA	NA	TGTGCCAGCACCTTAACGGGGTTAACCTACGAGCAGTACTTC	CASTLTGLTYEQYF
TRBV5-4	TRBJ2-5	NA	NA	TGTGCCAGCAGCTTGGACCTAGCGACAAACTCTAAGGGGGAGACCCAGTACTTC	CASSLDLATNSKGETQYF
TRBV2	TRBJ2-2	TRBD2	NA	TGTGCCAGCAGGACTAGCGGGGTAAACACCGGGGAGCTGTTTTTT	CASRTSGVNTGELFF
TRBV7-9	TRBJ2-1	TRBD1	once	TGTGCCAGCAGTCCCGGGGGACAGGCAAGCCCCTACAATGAGCAGTTCTTC	CASSPGGQASPYNEQFF
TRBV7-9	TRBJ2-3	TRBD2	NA	TGTGCCAGCAGCTCCCCGGGACTAGCGGGACCTAGGACAGATACGCAGTATTTT	CASSSPGLAGPRTDTQYF
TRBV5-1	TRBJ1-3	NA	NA	TGCGCCAGCAGCTTGGACGTGACGGGATGGGGAAACACCATATATTTT	CASSLDVTGWGNTIYF
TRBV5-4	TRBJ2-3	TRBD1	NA	TGTGCCAGCAGAACAGGGGGCACCACAGATACGCAGTATTTT	CASRTGGTTDTQYF
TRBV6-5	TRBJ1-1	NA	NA	TGTGCCAGCAGTTACATGGCTACGGGAGAAGCTTTCTTT	CASSYMATGEAFF
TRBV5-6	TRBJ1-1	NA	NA	TGTGCCAGCAGCTTGTTGGGGCGCCTGAACACTGAAGCTTTCTTT	CASSLLGRLNTEAFF
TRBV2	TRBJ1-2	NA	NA	TGTGCCAGCAGTGGTGGGGCGAAAGCTAACTATGGCTACACCTTC	CASSGGAKANYGYTF
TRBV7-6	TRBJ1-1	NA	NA	TGTGCCAGCAGGGGTGGGGGGGGCACTTTTACTGAAGCTTTCTTT	CASRGGGGTFTEAFF
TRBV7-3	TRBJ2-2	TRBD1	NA	TGTGCCAGCAGCTTACAGGGGGCGACCGGGGAGCTGTTTTTT	CASSLQGATGELFF
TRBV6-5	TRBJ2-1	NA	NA	TGTGCCAGCAGTTACAAGCTTTGGTCCCTCAATGAGCAGTTCTTC	CASSYKLWSLNEQFF
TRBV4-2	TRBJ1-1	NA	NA	TGTGCCAGCAGCCAGCCCCCACAGGGTGTCACTGAAGCTTTCTTT	CASSQPPQGVTEAFF
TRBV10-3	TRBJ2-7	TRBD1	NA	TGTGCCATCAGAGACAGGGGATCCTACGAGCAGTACTTC	CAIRDRGSYEQYF
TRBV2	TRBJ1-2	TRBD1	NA	TGTGCCAGCCGACAGGGGGTTTCGTATGGCTACACCTTC	CASRQGVSYGYTF
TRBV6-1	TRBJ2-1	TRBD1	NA	TGTGCCAGCAGTGAAAAGCAGGGGGTCCATGAGCAGTTCTTC	CASSEKQGVHEQFF
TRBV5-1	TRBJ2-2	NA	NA	TGCGCCAGCAGCTTGGGCCAGGGTACTACCGGGGAGCTGTTTTTT	CASSLGQGTTGELFF
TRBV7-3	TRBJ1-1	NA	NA	TGTGCCAGCAGCTCAAAGGGGGATTCCACTGAAGCTTTCTTT	CASSSKGDSTEAFF
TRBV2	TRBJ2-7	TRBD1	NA	TGTGCCAGCGACAAATTGGCAGGGGGAGAGCAGTACTTC	CASDKLAGGEQYF
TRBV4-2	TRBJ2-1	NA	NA	TGTGCCAGCAGCCAGTACCCAACGAGCTCCTACAATGAGCAGTTCTTC	CASSQYPTSSYNEQFF
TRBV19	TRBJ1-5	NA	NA	TGTGCCAGTAGTATACAGGCCGGTCAGCCCCAGCATTTT	CASSIQAGQPQHF
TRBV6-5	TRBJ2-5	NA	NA	TGTGCCAGCAGGGGAACAGGGTCCGAGACCCAGTACTTC	CASRGTGSETQYF
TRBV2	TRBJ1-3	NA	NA	TGTGCCAGCAGTGGGTTGGGGAGTGGAAACACCATATATTTT	CASSGLGSGNTIYF
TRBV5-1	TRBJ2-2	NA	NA	TGCGCCAGCAGCTTGGGGTCCAGGGGGAACACCGGGGAGCTGTTTTTT	CASSLGSRGNTGELFF
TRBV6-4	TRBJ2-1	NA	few	TGTGCCAGCAGTGACTCGGGCCACCAGGAGCAGTTCTTC	CASSDSGHQEQFF
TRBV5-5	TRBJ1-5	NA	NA	TGTGCCAGCAGCTTGGACTACGTTCAGCCCCAGCATTTT	CASSLDYVQPQHF
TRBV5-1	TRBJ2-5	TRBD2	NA	TGCGCCAGCAGGCATGGACTAGCGGGGATTCAAGAGACCCAGTACTTC	CASRHGLAGIQETQYF
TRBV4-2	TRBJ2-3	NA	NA	TGTGCCAGCAGCCAAGATAAGGATAGCCCGGTAACAGATACGCAGTATTTT	CASSQDKDSPVTDTQYF
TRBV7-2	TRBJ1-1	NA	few	TGTGCCAGCAGCTTAAATATCCGGAACACTGAAGCTTTCTTT	CASSLNIRNTEAFF
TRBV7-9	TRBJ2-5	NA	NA	TGTGCCAGCAGCCCCGTAGGAGCCGGTCAGCAAGAGACCCAGTACTTC	CASSPVGAGQQETQYF
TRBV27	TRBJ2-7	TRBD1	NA	TGTGCCAGCAGTCTAAGGGCACAGGGGTCCGAGCAGTACTTC	CASSLRAQGSEQYF
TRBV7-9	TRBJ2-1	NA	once	TGTGCCAGCAGCTTCCCCGGCAGTAGCTTCAATGAGCAGTTCTTC	CASSFPGSSFNEQFF
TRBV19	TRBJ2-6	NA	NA	TGTGCCAGTAGTAAGGGGGTCCCATCTGGGGCCAACGTCCTGACTTTC	CASSKGVPSGANVLTF
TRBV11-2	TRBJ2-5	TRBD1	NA	TGTGCCAGCAGCTTTTCGGGACAGGGGAGGGGGGAGACCCAGTACTTC	CASSFSGQGRGETQYF
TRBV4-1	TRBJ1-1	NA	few	TGCGCCAGCAGCGCCCGCCGCCTGACAGATCCTAACACTGAAGCTTTCTTT	CASSARRLTDPNTEAFF
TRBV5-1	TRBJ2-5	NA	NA	TGCGCCAGCAGCTTTAGCGGCCAAGAGACCCAGTACTTC	CASSFSGQETQYF
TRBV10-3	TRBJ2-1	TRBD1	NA	TGTGCCATCAGTGGGGACAGCTCCTACAATGAGCAGTTCTTC	CAISGDSSYNEQFF
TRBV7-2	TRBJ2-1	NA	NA	TGTGCCAGCAGCACAAGCGGAAACTCCTACAATGAGCAGTTCTTC	CASSTSGNSYNEQFF
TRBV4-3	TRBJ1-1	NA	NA	TGCGCCAGCAGCCAAGATATTGGGTCGGGAGCTTTCTTT	CASSQDIGSGAFF
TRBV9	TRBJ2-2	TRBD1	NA	TGTGCCAGCAGCCCCGGGACAGGGAACACCGGGGAGCTGTTTTTT	CASSPGTGNTGELFF
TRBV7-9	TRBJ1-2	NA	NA	TGTGCCAGCAGCTTAGCGGTGCGGCAGTCGAACTATGGCTACACCTTC	CASSLAVRQSNYGYTF
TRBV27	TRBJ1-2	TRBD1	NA	TGTGCCCGGCCACCAGAAGGTGACAGGGTCTATGGCTACACCTTC	CARPPEGDRVYGYTF